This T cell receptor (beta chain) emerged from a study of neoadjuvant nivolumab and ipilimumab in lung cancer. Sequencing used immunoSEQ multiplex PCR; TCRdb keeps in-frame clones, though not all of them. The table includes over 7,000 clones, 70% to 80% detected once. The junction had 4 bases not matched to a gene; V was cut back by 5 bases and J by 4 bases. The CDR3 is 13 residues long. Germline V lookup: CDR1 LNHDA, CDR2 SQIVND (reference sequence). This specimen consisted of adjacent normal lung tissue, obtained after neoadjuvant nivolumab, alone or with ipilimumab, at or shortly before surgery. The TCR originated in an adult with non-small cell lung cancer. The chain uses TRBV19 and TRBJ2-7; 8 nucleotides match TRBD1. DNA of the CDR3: TGTGCCAGTAGTCGGGGACAGGAGTACGAGCAGTACTTC. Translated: CASSRGQEYEQYF.